The rows below give T cell receptor beta chains drawn from one sample of a study of cytomegalovirus exposure and HLA in healthy donors. Assay: immunoSEQ multiplex PCR; the TCRdb copy retains only in-frame clones and omits some. The sample holds 110,000 to 150,000 clones; 75% to 80% are singletons and the top ten take 1.5% to 2%. The source material was PBMCs. These receptors were obtained from a woman aged 25 to 39 in good health and CMV-seronegative. The CDR3 runs from the conserved cysteine through the conserved F or W. Each record gives: J gene, D gene, clone size, V gene, CDR3 protein, CDR3 DNA. The D gene is left open where the match is weak. Size is omitted from some rows. Given values are once, few, many or a class for expanded clones.

>TRBJ2-7|.|.|TRBV19
CASSLAGRAYEQYF
TGTGCCAGTAGTCTCGCTGGGCGGGCCTACGAGCAGTACTTC
>TRBJ2-3|.|.|TRBV7-3
CASRKGVSTDTQYF
TGTGCCAGCAGAAAGGGGGTTAGCACAGATACGCAGTATTTT
>TRBJ1-2|.|.|TRBV5-1
CASSPDKLGGYTF
TGCGCCAGCAGCCCGGACAAATTGGGGGGCTACACCTTC
>TRBJ1-2|.|few|TRBV5-6
CASSLDRPAGYTF
TGTGCCAGCAGCTTGGACAGACCCGCCGGCTACACCTTC
>TRBJ1-2|.|.|TRBV7-2
CASSQRTTPYFGGYTF
TGTGCCAGCAGCCAAAGGACAACTCCCTATTTTGGTGGCTACACCTTC
>TRBJ1-2|.|once|TRBV2
CASSESNLGYGYTF
TGTGCCAGCAGTGAGTCAAACCTAGGCTATGGCTACACCTTC
>TRBJ1-1|TRBD1|.|TRBV5-1
CASSLKRDSSNTEAFF
TGCGCCAGCAGCTTGAAGAGGGACAGCAGTAACACTGAAGCTTTCTTT
>TRBJ2-3|TRBD2|few|TRBV5-4
CASTLGGDTQYF
TGTGCCAGCACCCTGGGGGGGGATACGCAGTATTTT
>TRBJ2-3|TRBD1|.|TRBV10-3
CAISKSGTGKDTQYF
TGTGCCATCAGTAAATCGGGGACAGGGAAGGATACGCAGTATTTT
>TRBJ1-2|.|few|TRBV27
CASSDRTYGYTF
TGTGCCAGCAGCGACAGGACATATGGCTACACCTTC
>TRBJ2-1|TRBD2|once|TRBV19
CASSPQRAGLAALSSYNEQFF
TGTGCCAGTAGCCCTCAGCGTGCGGGACTAGCGGCGCTTAGCTCCTACAATGAGCAGTTCTTC
>TRBJ1-1|TRBD1|.|TRBV2
CASSSRTGGSTEAFF
TGTGCCAGCAGTTCAAGGACAGGGGGGAGCACTGAAGCTTTCTTT
>TRBJ2-5|TRBD2|.|TRBV27
CASSFRGLAGGPVQRETQYF
TGTGCCAGCAGTTTCAGAGGACTAGCGGGGGGGCCGGTCCAACGAGAGACCCAGTACTTC
>TRBJ2-3|.|.|TRBV25-1
CASSAVGGTDTQYF
TGTGCCAGCAGTGCCGTAGGGGGCACAGATACGCAGTATTTT
>TRBJ2-7|TRBD1|.|TRBV9
CASSATGDAYEQYF
TGTGCCAGCAGCGCGACAGGGGATGCCTACGAGCAGTACTTC
>TRBJ1-1|.|.|TRBV11-1
CASGLGRVWQFNTEAFF
TGTGCCAGCGGCTTAGGGAGGGTGTGGCAGTTCAACACTGAAGCTTTCTTT
>TRBJ1-1|.|.|TRBV6-5
CASSSGGRGRTEAFF
TGTGCCAGCAGTTCGGGGGGCCGCGGGAGGACTGAAGCTTTCTTT
>TRBJ1-2|.|.|TRBV5-1
CASSFEQGGGGYTF
TGCGCCAGCAGCTTTGAGCAGGGCGGCGGTGGCTACACCTTC
>TRBJ1-6|.|once|TRBV5-4
CASSPGPRRDNSPLHF
TGTGCCAGCAGCCCCGGGCCTAGGCGGGATAATTCACCCCTCCACTTT
>TRBJ2-5|TRBD2|.|TRBV7-3
CASSPGGGNQETQYF
TGTGCCAGCAGCCCGGGCGGGGGAAACCAAGAGACCCAGTACTTC
>TRBJ2-2|TRBD1|.|TRBV9
CASSATDRVGTGELFF
TGTGCCAGCAGCGCTACGGACAGGGTTGGAACCGGGGAGCTGTTTTTT
>TRBJ2-3|TRBD1|.|TRBV9
CASSARQGEVDTQYF
TGTGCCAGCAGCGCCCGACAGGGTGAGGTAGATACGCAGTATTTT
>TRBJ2-1|.|.|TRBV5-7
CASSLGGVRGNEQFF
TGTGCCAGCAGCTTGGGGGGGGTAAGGGGCAATGAGCAGTTCTTC
>TRBJ2-1|TRBD2|.|TRBV15
CATSMAWEGSGEQFF
TGTGCCACGAGCATGGCGTGGGAGGGATCAGGGGAGCAGTTCTTC
>TRBJ2-3|.|.|TRBV15
CATSRDITDTQYF
TGTGCCACCAGCAGGGACATCACAGATACGCAGTATTTT
>TRBJ2-1|.|once|TRBV5-1
CASSPAGNPYNEQFF
TGCGCCAGCAGCCCCGCAGGGAATCCCTACAATGAGCAGTTCTTC
>TRBJ1-1|TRBD1|.|TRBV5-1
CASSRTGDTEAFF
TGCGCCAGCAGCAGGACAGGGGACACTGAAGCTTTCTTT
>TRBJ2-3|TRBD2|.|TRBV9
CASSVDPSGGGAVDTQYF
TGTGCCAGCAGCGTAGATCCTTCGGGCGGGGGGGCGGTAGATACGCAGTATTTT
>TRBJ1-4|TRBD1|.|TRBV2
CASSATGATNEKLFF
TGTGCCAGCAGCGCCACAGGGGCAACTAATGAAAAACTGTTTTTT
>TRBJ1-1|.|once|TRBV4-2
CASSHDSNTEAFF
TGTGCCAGCAGCCACGACAGTAACACTGAAGCTTTCTTT
>TRBJ1-2|TRBD1|.|TRBV6-5
CASSRWTGQGRNYTF
TGTGCCAGCAGTCGATGGACCGGACAGGGAAGGAACTACACCTTC
>TRBJ1-1|.|.|TRBV7-2
CASSSPPQNTEAFF
TGTGCCAGCAGCTCCCCTCCACAGAACACTGAAGCTTTCTTT
>TRBJ2-7|.|.|TRBV4-2
CASSQRDNQYEQYF
TGTGCCAGCAGCCAAAGGGACAACCAATACGAGCAGTACTTC
>TRBJ1-2|TRBD1|.|TRBV4-2
CASSQETTGNYGYTF
TGTGCCAGCAGCCAAGAGACGACAGGGAACTATGGCTACACCTTC
>TRBJ2-2|.|few|TRBV11-3
CASSLDPIWTNNTGELFF
TGTGCCAGCAGCTTAGATCCGATATGGACTAATAACACCGGGGAGCTGTTTTTT
>TRBJ2-7|.|.|TRBV7-9
CASSSPDQVEQYF
TGTGCCAGCAGCTCCCCCGACCAGGTCGAGCAGTACTTC
>TRBJ1-2|TRBD1|.|TRBV30
CAWSNSGTGSVYTF
TGTGCCTGGAGTAATTCCGGGACAGGGAGCGTCTACACCTTC
>TRBJ2-6|.|.|TRBV5-1
CASSLAGTGANVLTF
TGCGCCAGCAGCTTGGCGGGTACTGGGGCCAACGTCCTGACTTTC
>TRBJ1-5|.|.|TRBV6-5
CASSYVAGNQPQHF
TGTGCCAGCAGTTACGTGGCGGGCAATCAGCCCCAGCATTTT
>TRBJ1-4|TRBD1|once|TRBV30
CAGDRGRKKLFF
TGTGCCGGGGACAGGGGGCGTAAAAAACTGTTTTTT
>TRBJ1-5|.|.|TRBV9
CASSVGVDRNQPQHF
TGTGCCAGCAGCGTAGGTGTAGACAGAAATCAGCCCCAGCATTTT